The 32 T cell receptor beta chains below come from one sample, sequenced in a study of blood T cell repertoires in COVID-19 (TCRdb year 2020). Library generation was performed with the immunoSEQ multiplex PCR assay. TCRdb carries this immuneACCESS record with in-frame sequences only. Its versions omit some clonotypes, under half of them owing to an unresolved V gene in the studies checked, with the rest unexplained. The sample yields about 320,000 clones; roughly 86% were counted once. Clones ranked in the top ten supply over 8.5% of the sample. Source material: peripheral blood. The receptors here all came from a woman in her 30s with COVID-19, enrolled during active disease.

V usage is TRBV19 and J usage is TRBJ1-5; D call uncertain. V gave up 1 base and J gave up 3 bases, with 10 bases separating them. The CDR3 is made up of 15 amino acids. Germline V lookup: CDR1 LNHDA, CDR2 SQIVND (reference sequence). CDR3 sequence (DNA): TGTGCCAGTAGTATAGGGGCAGATACCAATCAGCCCCAGCATTTT. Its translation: CASSIGADTNQPQHF.

This CDR3 reads CSASNSNYGYTF. CDR3 nucleotides: TGCAGTGCTAGTAACTCTAACTATGGCTACACCTTC. The chain has TRBV20-1 and TRBJ1-2; no reliable D call. Trimming took 3 bases from V and 0 from J, leaving 5 bases between them. The length of the CDR3 is 12 residues. Germline CDR1 DFQATT, CDR2 SNEGSKA (reference sequence).

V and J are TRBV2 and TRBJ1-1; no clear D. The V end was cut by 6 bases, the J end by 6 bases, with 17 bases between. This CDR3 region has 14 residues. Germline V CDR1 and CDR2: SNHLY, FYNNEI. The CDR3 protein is CASRMESGSAEAFF. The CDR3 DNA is TGTGCCAGCAGGATGGAGTCGGGGAGCGCTGAAGCTTTCTTT.

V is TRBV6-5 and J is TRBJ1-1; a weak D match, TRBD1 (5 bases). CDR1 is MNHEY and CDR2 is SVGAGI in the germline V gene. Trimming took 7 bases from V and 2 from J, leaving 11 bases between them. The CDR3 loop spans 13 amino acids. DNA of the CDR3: TGTGCCAGCATGACAGATACAAACACTGAAGCTTTCTTT. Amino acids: CASMTDTNTEAFF.

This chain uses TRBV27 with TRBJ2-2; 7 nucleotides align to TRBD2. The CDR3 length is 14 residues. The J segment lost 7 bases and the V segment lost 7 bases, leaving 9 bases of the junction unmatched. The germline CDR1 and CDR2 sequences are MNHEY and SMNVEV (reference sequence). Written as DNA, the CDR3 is TGTGCCAGCATGTGGGGGGGGACTGGCGGGGAGCTGTTTTTT. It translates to CASMWGGTGGELFF.

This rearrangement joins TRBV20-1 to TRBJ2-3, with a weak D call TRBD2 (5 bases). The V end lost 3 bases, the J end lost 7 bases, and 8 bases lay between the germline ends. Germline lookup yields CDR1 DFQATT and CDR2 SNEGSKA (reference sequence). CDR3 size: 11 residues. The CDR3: CSASPGNTQYF. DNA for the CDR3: TGCAGTGCTAGTCCCGGGAATACGCAGTATTTT.

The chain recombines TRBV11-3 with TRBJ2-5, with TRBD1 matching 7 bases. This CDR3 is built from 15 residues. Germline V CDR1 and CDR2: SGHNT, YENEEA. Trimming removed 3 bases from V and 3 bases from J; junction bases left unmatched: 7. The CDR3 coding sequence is TGTGCCAGCAGCTTCCCGACAGGGAGTAAAGAGACCCAGTACTTC. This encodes CASSFPTGSKETQYF.

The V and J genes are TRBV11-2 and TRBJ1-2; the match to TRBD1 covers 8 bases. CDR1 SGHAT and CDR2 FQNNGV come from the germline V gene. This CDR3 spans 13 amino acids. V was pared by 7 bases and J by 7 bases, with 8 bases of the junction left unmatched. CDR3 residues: CASNSQGAGGYTF. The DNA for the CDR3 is TGTGCCAGCAACTCTCAGGGGGCTGGTGGCTACACCTTC.

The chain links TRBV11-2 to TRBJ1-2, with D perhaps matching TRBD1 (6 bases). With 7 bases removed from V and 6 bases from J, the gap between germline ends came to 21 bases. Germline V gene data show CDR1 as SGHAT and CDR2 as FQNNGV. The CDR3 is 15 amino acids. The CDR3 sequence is CASTGGNRAGDGYTF. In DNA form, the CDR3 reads TGTGCCAGCACCGGCGGCAACAGGGCGGGGGATGGCTACACCTTC.

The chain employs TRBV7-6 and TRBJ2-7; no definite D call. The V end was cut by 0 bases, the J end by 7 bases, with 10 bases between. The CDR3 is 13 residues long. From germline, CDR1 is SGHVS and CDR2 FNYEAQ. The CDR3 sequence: CASSLASQSEQYF. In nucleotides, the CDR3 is TGTGCCAGCAGCTTAGCCTCACAGTCTGAGCAGTACTTC.

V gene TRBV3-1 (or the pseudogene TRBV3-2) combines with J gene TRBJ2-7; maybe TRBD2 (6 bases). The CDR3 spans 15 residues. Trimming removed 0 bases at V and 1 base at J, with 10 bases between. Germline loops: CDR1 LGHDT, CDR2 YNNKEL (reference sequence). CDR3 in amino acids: CASSQEPAGSYEQYF. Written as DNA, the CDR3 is TGTGCCAGCAGCCAAGAGCCGGCGGGGTCCTACGAGCAGTACTTC.

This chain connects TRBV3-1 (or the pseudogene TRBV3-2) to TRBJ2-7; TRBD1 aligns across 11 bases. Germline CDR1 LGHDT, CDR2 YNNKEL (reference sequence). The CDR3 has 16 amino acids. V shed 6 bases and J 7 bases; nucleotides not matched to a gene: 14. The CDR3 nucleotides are TGTGCCAGCAGTTTTTCTTCGGGACAGGGGGTCTGGGAGCAGTACTTC. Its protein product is CASSFSSGQGVWEQYF.

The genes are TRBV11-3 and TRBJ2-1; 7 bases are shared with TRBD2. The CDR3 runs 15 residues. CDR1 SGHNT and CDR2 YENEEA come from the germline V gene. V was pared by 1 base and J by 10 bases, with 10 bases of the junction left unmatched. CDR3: CASSLASGLSAEQFF. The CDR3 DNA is TGTGCCAGCAGCTTAGCTAGCGGCTTATCGGCCGAGCAGTTCTTC.

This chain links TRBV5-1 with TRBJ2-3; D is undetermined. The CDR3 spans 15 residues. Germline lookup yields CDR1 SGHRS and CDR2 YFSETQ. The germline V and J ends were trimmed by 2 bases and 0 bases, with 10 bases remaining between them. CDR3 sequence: CASSFTRSSTDTQYF. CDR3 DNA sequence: TGCGCCAGCAGCTTCACAAGATCTAGCACAGATACGCAGTATTTT.

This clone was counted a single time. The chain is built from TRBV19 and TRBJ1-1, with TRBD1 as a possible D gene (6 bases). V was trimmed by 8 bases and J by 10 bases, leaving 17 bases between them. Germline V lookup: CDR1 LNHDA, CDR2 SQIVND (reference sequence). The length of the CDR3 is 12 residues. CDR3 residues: CASSQGGERAFF. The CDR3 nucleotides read TGTGCCAGTTCCCAAGGGGGGGAGAGAGCTTTCTTT.

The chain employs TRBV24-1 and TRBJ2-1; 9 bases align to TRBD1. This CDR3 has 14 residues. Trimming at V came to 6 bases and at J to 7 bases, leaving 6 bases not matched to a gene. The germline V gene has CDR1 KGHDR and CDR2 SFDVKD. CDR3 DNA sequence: TGTGCCACCAGTCCGGGACAGGGTGTGAATGAGCAGTTCTTC. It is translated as CATSPGQGVNEQFF.

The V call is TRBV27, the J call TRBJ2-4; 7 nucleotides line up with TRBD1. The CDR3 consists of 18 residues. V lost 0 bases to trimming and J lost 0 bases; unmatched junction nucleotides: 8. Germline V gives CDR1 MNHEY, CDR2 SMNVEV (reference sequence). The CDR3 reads CASSLSMGTVLAKNIQYF. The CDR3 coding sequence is TGTGCCAGCAGTTTATCGATGGGGACAGTACTAGCCAAAAACATTCAGTACTTC.

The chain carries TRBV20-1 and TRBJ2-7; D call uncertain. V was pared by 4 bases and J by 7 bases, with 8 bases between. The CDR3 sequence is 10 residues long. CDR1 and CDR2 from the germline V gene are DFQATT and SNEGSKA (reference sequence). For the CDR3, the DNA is TGCAGTGCTACCCCGAGAGAGCAGTACTTC. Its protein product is CSATPREQYF.

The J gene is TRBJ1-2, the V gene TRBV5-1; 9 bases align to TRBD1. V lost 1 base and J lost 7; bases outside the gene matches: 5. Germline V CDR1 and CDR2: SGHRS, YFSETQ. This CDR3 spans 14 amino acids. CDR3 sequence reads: CASSLPGQGRGYTF. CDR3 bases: TGCGCCAGCAGCTTGCCGGGACAGGGTCGTGGCTACACCTTC.

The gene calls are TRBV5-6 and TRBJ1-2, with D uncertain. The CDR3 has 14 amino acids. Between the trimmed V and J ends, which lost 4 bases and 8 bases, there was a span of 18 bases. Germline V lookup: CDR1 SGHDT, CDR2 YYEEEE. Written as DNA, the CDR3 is TGTGCCAGCAGCCCTCGACCCGTGACTCAAGGCTACACCTTC. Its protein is CASSPRPVTQGYTF.

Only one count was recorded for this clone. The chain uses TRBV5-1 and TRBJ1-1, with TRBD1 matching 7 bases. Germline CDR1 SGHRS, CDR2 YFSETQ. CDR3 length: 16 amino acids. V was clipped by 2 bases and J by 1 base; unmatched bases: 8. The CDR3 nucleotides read TGCGCCAGCAGCTTCGGAGACAGGGAAACGAACACTGAAGCTTTCTTT. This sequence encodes CASSFGDRETNTEAFF.

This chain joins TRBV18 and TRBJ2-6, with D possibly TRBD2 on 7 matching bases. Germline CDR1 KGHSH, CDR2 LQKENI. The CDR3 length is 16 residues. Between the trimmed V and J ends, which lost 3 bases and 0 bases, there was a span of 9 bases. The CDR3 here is CASSPGGHSGANVLTF. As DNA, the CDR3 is TGTGCCAGCTCACCGGGGGGGCACTCTGGGGCCAACGTCCTGACTTTC.

CDR3 loop: CATSRASVSSYEQYF. CDR3 in DNA: TGTGCCACCAGCAGAGCGTCGGTCTCCTCCTACGAGCAGTACTTC. V usage is TRBV15 and J usage is TRBJ2-7; no firm D call. Trimming took off 1 base at V and 0 bases at J, with 10 bases between the two ends. CDR3 length equals 15 residues. Germline loops: CDR1 LNHNV, CDR2 YYDKDF (reference sequence).

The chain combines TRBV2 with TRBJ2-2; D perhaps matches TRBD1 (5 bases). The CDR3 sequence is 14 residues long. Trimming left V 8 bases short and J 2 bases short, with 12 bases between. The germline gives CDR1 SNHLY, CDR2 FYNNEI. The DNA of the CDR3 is TGTGCCAGCCGACAGCTATTAAACACCGGGGAGCTGTTTTTT. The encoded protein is CASRQLLNTGELFF.

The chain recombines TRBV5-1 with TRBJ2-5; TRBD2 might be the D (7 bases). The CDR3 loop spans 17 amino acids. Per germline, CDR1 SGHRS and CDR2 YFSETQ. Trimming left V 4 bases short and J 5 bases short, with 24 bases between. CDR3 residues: CASSVLPSGGPLETQYF. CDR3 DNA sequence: TGCGCCAGCAGCGTCCTGCCTTCGGGGGGCCCCCTGGAGACCCAGTACTTC.

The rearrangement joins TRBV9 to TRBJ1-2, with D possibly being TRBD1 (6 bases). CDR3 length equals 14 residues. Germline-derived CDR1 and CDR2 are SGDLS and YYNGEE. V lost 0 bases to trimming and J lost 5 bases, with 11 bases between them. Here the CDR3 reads CASSVDGGAYGYTF. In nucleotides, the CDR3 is TGTGCCAGCAGCGTAGATGGGGGGGCATATGGCTACACCTTC.

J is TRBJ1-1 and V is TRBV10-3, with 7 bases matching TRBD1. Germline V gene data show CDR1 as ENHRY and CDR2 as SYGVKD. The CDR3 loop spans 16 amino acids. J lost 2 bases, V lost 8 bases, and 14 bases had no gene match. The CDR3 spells CAILPPGQAENTEAFF. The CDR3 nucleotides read TGTGCCATCCTCCCCCCCGGACAGGCCGAAAACACTGAAGCTTTCTTT.

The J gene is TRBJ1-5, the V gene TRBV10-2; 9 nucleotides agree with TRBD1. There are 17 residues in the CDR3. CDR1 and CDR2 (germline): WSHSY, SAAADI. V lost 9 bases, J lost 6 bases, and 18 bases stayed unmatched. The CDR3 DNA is TGCGCCAGTACCCCCGGGACAGGGTGGGATCAAGTTCAGCCCCAGCATTTT. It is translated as CASTPGTGWDQVQPQHF.

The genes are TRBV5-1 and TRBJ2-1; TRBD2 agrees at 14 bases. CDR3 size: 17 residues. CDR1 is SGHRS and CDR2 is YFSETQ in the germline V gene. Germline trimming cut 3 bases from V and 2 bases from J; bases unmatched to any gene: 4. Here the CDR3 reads CASSSTSGGAPYNEQFF. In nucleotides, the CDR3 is TGCGCCAGCAGCTCGACTAGCGGGGGGGCCCCCTACAATGAGCAGTTCTTC.

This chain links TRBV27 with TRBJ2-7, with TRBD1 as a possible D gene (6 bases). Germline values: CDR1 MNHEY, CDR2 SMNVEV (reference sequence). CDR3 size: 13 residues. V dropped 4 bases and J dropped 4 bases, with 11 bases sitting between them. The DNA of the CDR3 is TGTGCCAGCAGTTGGGACACCTCATACGAGCAGTACTTC. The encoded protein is CASSWDTSYEQYF.

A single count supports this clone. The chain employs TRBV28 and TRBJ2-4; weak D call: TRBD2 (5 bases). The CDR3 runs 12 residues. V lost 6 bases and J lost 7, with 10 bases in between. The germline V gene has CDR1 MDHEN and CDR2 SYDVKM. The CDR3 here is CASSRPSNIQYF. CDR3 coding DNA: TGTGCCAGCAGCAGACCTAGCAACATTCAGTACTTC.

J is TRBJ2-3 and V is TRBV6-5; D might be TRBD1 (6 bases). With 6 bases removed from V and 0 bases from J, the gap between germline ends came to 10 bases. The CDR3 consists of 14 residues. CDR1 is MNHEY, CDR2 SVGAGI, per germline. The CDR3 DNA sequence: TGTGCCAGCAGGACGGACAGAAGCACAGATACGCAGTATTTT. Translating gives CASRTDRSTDTQYF.